This TCR beta chain was documented in a study of T cell changes during pregnancy in multiple sclerosis. TCRdb keeps only in-frame clones here, not all; method: immunoSEQ multiplex PCR. The table records around 85,000 clones, about 91% of them present only once. This clone was detected once. Trimming at V came to 5 bases and at J to 8 bases, leaving 6 bases not matched to a gene. The V gene's germline CDR1 is MNHEY and CDR2 SMNVEV (reference sequence). CDR3 length: 13 amino acids. This receptor was obtained from a female donor in good health, serving as a control in a pregnancy study. Some clones in this sample may be carry-over from other donors' samples. V usage is TRBV27 and J usage is TRBJ2-1; 7 positions agree with TRBD1. The sequenced sample was PBMCs, obtained in the first trimester of pregnancy. The CDR3 loop is CASSPNTGDEQFF. CDR3 DNA sequence: TGTGCCAGCAGTCCGAATACAGGGGATGAGCAGTTCTTC.